This passage covers 11 T cell receptor beta chains from one sample sequenced in a study of blood T cell repertoires in COVID-19. The repertoire was sequenced with immunoSEQ multiplex PCR; TCRdb's copy has only in-frame clones and lacks some. The table lists more than 250,000 clones, 70% to 90% of them singletons. Sequencing was performed on PBMCs or T cells enriched from blood (not recorded which). These receptors were obtained from a woman aged 25 to 39 who had recovered from COVID-19.

The V and J genes are TRBV10-3 and TRBJ1-1, with D hard to call. The length of the CDR3 is 13 residues. Germline CDR1 reads ENHRY; CDR2 reads SYGVKD. Trimming left V 7 bases short and J 5 bases short, with 14 bases between. CDR3 sequence (DNA): TGTGCCATCACGGTGAACGGAGGGACTGAAGCTTTCTTT. Protein sequence: CAITVNGGTEAFF.

This clone appeared a few times. The J gene is TRBJ2-3, the V gene TRBV19; TRBD2 agrees at 8 bases. Germline assignment: CDR1 LNHDA and CDR2 SQIVND (reference sequence). V dropped 0 bases and J dropped 2; count of bases not matched to a gene: 10. This CDR3 has 18 amino acids. The CDR3 region has the DNA TGTGCCAGTAGTATAGAGGGCTCAGCGGGGGTTATCACAGATACGCAGTATTTT. It translates to CASSIEGSAGVITDTQYF.

This rearrangement joins TRBV27 to TRBJ1-1; 8 bases map to TRBD1. CDR3 length: 14 amino acids. From germline, CDR1 is MNHEY and CDR2 SMNVEV (reference sequence). J was trimmed by 0 bases and V by 10 bases; bases with no gene match: 7. In DNA form, the CDR3 reads TGTGCCACTTACGGACAGGGCTTGAACACTGAAGCTTTCTTT. Its translation: CATYGQGLNTEAFF.

The chain employs TRBV19 and TRBJ2-7, with TRBD1 matching 10 bases. This CDR3 contains 16 residues. The germline gives CDR1 LNHDA, CDR2 SQIVND (reference sequence). V lost 3 bases and J lost 2; bases outside the gene matches: 7. The CDR3: CASSIFPGTGAYEQYF. The CDR3 nucleotides are TGTGCCAGTAGTATTTTTCCCGGGACAGGGGCCTACGAGCAGTACTTC.

In DNA form, the CDR3 reads TGTGCCAGCTCACCAAGGGGGCAGGTCGGGGAGCTGTTTTTT. It is translated as CASSPRGQVGELFF. This chain links TRBV18 with TRBJ2-2; 7 bases agree with TRBD1. The CDR3 sequence is 14 residues long. The germline gives CDR1 KGHSH, CDR2 LQKENI. Trimming cost V 2 bases and J 7 bases; bases outside gene matches: 4.

The chain links TRBV4-1 to TRBJ1-5; 11 nucleotides match TRBD1. Trimming at V came to 0 bases and at J to 9 bases, leaving 7 bases not matched to a gene. The CDR3 loop spans 16 amino acids. Germline CDR1 reads MGHRA; CDR2 reads YSYEKL. The CDR3 loop reads CASSQEGTGGIGPQHF. In DNA, the CDR3 is TGCGCCAGCAGCCAAGAAGGGACAGGGGGGATCGGGCCCCAGCATTTT.

This rearrangement joins TRBV5-1 to TRBJ1-2, with 11 nucleotides matching TRBD1. Trimming at V came to 3 bases and at J to 4 bases, leaving 14 bases not matched to a gene. This CDR3 contains 18 residues. CDR1 SGHRS and CDR2 YFSETQ come from the germline V gene. Written as DNA, the CDR3 is TGCGCCAGCAGCTCATCTCCGGGACAGGGGGTAACCACCTATGGCTACACCTTC. The encoded protein is CASSSSPGQGVTTYGYTF.

The chain has TRBV2 and TRBJ1-1; 8 bases match TRBD1. The CDR3 covers 15 residues. CDR1 SNHLY and CDR2 FYNNEI come from the germline V gene. Germline trimming cut 5 bases from V and 1 base from J; bases unmatched to any gene: 6. In DNA, the CDR3 is TGTGCCAGCAGTCGACAGGGGCCTACGAACACTGAAGCTTTCTTT. Residues: CASSRQGPTNTEAFF. Complete variable domain (other parts from reference TRBV2 and TRBJ1-1): EPEVTQTPSHQVTQMGQEVILRCVPISNHLYFYWYRQILGQKVEFLVSFYNNEISEKSEIFDDQFSVERPDGSNFTLKIRSTKLEDSAMYFCASSRQGPTNTEAFFGQGTRLTVV.

This rearrangement joins TRBV19 to TRBJ1-2, with D possibly being TRBD1 (6 bases). CDR3 length: 16 residues. Germline CDR1 and CDR2: LNHDA and SQIVND (reference sequence). V dropped 5 bases and J dropped 2 bases, with 18 bases sitting between them. The CDR3 DNA reads as TGTGCCAGTAGTGGCCTACAGGGTCAGAGGAACTATGGCTACACCTTC. Its protein is CASSGLQGQRNYGYTF.

The chain combines TRBV7-8 with TRBJ1-1; 10 bases match TRBD1. Per germline, CDR1 SGHVS and CDR2 FQNEAQ. Trimming took 8 bases from V and 0 from J; bases not matched to a gene: 9. The CDR3 runs 16 residues. The CDR3 spells CASRPGQGLMNTEAFF. The DNA for the CDR3 is TGTGCCAGCCGACCGGGACAGGGGCTTATGAACACTGAAGCTTTCTTT.

The gene calls are TRBV19 and TRBJ2-5; D remains unclear. V was shortened by 6 bases and J by 2 bases, with 16 bases between the two germline ends. Germline V lookup: CDR1 LNHDA, CDR2 SQIVND (reference sequence). The CDR3 totals 15 residues. The CDR3 DNA follows: TGTGCCAGTAGAGTAGGCGGCGGCGCACAAGAGACCCAGTACTTC. This codes for CASRVGGGAQETQYF.